This T cell receptor (beta chain) originates from a study of blood T cell repertoires in COVID-19. Produced via immunoSEQ multiplex PCR; TCRdb's table is partial and in-frame only. The sample carries 350,000 or so clones, 65% to 90% recorded once. Ages ranged from about 18 to 89 years, with residence in approximately 25 US areas. Participants had their cohort set by participant-reported clinical history. The specimen was PBMCs or T cells enriched from blood (not recorded which). The receptor comes from a woman aged 40 to 55 with acute COVID-19.

The CDR3 sequence is CASSLDLRDEQYF. In DNA form, the CDR3 reads TGTGCCAGCAGCTTAGATCTCAGGGACGAGCAGTACTTC. J is TRBJ2-7 and V is TRBV7-8, with TRBD1 as a possible D gene (5 bases). Between the trimmed V and J ends, which lost 1 base and 5 bases, there was a span of 9 bases. The CDR3 has 13 residues. Germline assignment: CDR1 SGHVS and CDR2 FQNEAQ.